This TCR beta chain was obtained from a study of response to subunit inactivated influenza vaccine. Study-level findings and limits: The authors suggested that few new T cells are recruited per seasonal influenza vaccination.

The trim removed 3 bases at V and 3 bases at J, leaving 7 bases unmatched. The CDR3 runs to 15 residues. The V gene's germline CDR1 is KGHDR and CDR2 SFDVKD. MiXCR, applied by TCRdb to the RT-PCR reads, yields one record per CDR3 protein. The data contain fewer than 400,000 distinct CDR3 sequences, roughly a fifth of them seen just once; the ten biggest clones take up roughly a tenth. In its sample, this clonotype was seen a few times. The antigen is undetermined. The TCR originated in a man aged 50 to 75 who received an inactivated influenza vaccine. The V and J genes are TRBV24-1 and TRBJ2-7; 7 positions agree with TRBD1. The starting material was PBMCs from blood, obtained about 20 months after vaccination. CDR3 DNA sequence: TGTGCCACCAGTGATACCGGGACAGCCAGCTACGAGCAGTACTTC. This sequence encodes CATSDTGTASYEQYF.